These 20 T cell receptor beta chains were sequenced from one sample in a study of early T cells in non-severe SARS-CoV-2 infection. A single record per CDR3 protein comes from TCRdb applying MiXCR to the 5' RACE reads. Among fewer than 55,000 distinct CDR3 sequences listed, about 7% were seen once. The sample taken for sequencing was whole blood. The source is an adult who was a healthcare worker with PCR-confirmed SARS-CoV-2 infection or an uninfected control (not recorded which).

This clonotype occurred many times. V gene TRBV28 combines with J gene TRBJ2-1; D perhaps matches TRBD1 (5 bases). Trimming shortened V by 2 bases and J by 2 bases, and 13 bases separated the two germline ends. From germline, CDR1 is MDHEN and CDR2 SYDVKM. The CDR3 sequence is 16 residues long. CDR3 loop: CASSLTQGITYNEQFF. In nucleotides, the CDR3 is TGTGCCAGCAGTTTAACGCAGGGAATCACCTACAATGAGCAGTTCTTC. Based on the CDR3 plus reference TRBV28 and TRBJ2-1, the full variable domain is DVKVTQSSRYLVKRTGEKVFLECVQDMDHENMFWYRQDPGLGLRLIYFSYDVKMKEKGDIPEGYSVSREKKERFSLILESASTNQTSMYLCASSLTQGITYNEQFFGPGTRLTVL.

This clonotype has a handful of counts. This rearrangement joins TRBV29-1 to TRBJ2-3, with D hard to call. Germline V gene lookup returns CDR1 SQVTM and CDR2 ANQGSEA. Deletions cut 4 bases from V and 0 bases from J, with 11 bases between. This CDR3 region has 14 residues. The CDR3 protein is CSVAKYTSTDTQYF. CDR3 sequence (DNA): TGCAGCGTTGCGAAGTATACGAGCACAGATACGCAGTATTTT.

This chain joins TRBV7-9 and TRBJ1-1, with a possible D match to TRBD1 (5 bases). CDR1 SEHNR and CDR2 FQNEAQ come from the germline V gene (reference sequence). The CDR3 contains 14 residues. V lost 6 bases to trimming and J lost 5 bases, with 16 bases between them. The CDR3 sequence: CASRGDARGTEAFF. The CDR3, as DNA: TGTGCCAGCAGGGGGGACGCCCGGGGTACTGAAGCTTTCTTT. Using reference TRBV7-9 and TRBJ1-1 for the parts outside the CDR3, the full variable domain is DTGVSQNPRHKITKRGQNVTFRCDPISEHNRLYWYRQTLGQGPEFLTYFQNEAQLEKSRLLSDRFSAERPKGSFSTLEIQRTEQGDSAMYLCASRGDARGTEAFFGQGTRLTVV.

This clonotype was observed many times. The chain uses TRBV7-9 and TRBJ2-3, with D tentatively TRBD1 (6 bases). This CDR3 is built from 16 residues. Trimming took 5 bases from V and 1 from J, leaving 16 bases between them. The germline V gene encodes CDR1 SEHNR and CDR2 FQNEAQ (reference sequence). CDR3 DNA: TGTGCCAGCAGCCTTATGGGGGCTGGGGGCACAGATACGCAGTATTTT. Protein: CASSLMGAGGTDTQYF.

J is TRBJ2-3 and V is TRBV6-6; D remains unclear. The V and J ends lost 6 bases and 5 bases respectively, with 3 bases between them. The V gene's germline CDR1 is MNHNY and CDR2 SVGAGI (reference sequence). This CDR3 has 10 residues. This CDR3 reads CASSGDTQYF. The DNA for the CDR3 is TGTGCCAGCAGCGGAGATACGCAGTATTTT.

This clonotype showed up just a few times. The V gene is TRBV28, the J gene TRBJ1-4; 11 bases fit TRBD1. The junction had 14 bases not matched to a gene; V was cut back by 6 bases and J by 8 bases. The germline V gene has CDR1 MDHEN and CDR2 SYDVKM. The CDR3 covers 17 residues. CDR3 in amino acids: CASRAPGQGGLREKLFF. In DNA, the CDR3 is TGTGCCAGCAGAGCTCCGGGACAGGGGGGGTTGAGGGAAAAACTGTTTTTT.

This clonotype has only a few counts. The V and J genes are TRBV7-9 and TRBJ1-1; tentative D call: TRBD1 (5 bases). In germline, CDR1 is SEHNR, CDR2 FQNEAQ (reference sequence). Trimming removed 1 base from V and 2 bases from J, with 8 bases in between. CDR3 size: 14 residues. This CDR3 is CASSLERGNTEAFF. The CDR3 DNA reads as TGTGCCAGCAGCTTAGAAAGGGGTAACACTGAAGCTTTCTTT.

This clonotype was observed many times. The chain joins TRBV6-5 to TRBJ2-1, with 9 bases lining up with TRBD2. Germline lookup yields CDR1 MNHEY and CDR2 SVGAGI. V lost 0 bases and J lost 10; bases outside the gene matches: 4. This CDR3 has 14 amino acids. CDR3: CASSYSIAGDEQFF. The CDR3 DNA sequence: TGTGCCAGCAGTTACTCGATAGCGGGGGACGAGCAGTTCTTC.

Only a few counts were recorded for this clonotype. The chain recombines TRBV7-9 with TRBJ2-1; D may correspond to TRBD1 or TRBD2 (5 bases each). This CDR3 comprises 14 residues. V was shortened by 4 bases and J by 4 bases, with 11 bases between the two germline ends. Per the germline V gene, CDR1 is SEHNR and CDR2 is FQNEAQ (reference sequence). CDR3 residues: CASSSNWGYNEQFF. CDR3 nucleotides: TGTGCCAGCAGCTCTAACTGGGGGTACAATGAGCAGTTCTTC. Using reference TRBV7-9 and TRBJ2-1 for the parts outside the CDR3, the full variable domain is DTGVSQNPRHKITKRGQNVTFRCDPISEHNRLYWYRQTLGQGPEFLTYFQNEAQLEKSRLLSDRFSAERPKGSFSTLEIQRTEQGDSAMYLCASSSNWGYNEQFFGPGTRLTVL.

The V gene is TRBV4-2, the J gene TRBJ2-7; 11 bases are a match to TRBD2. This CDR3 contains 16 residues. V dropped 2 bases and J dropped 4; count of bases not matched to a gene: 7. Germline-derived CDR1 and CDR2 are LGHNA and YNFKEQ. The CDR3 reads CASSQRGLAVDYEQYF. The CDR3 DNA reads TGTGCCAGCAGCCAACGGGGACTAGCGGTGGATTACGAGCAGTACTTC.

This clonotype was seen at least ten times. Relative to the germline gene, one junction end is altered; a read error may explain this. The chain has TRBV11-3 and TRBJ2-1, with 12 bases identical to TRBD2. Germline lookup yields CDR1 SGHNT and CDR2 YENEEA. The CDR3 is made up of 18 amino acids. CDR3: CASTLVLAGGRSYNEQFF. Here the CDR3 DNA reads TGTGCCAGCACCTTAGTACTAGCGGGGGGACGCTCCTACAATGAGCAGTTCTTC.

This clonotype was seen many times. The chain links TRBV6-5 to TRBJ2-1, with 7 bases identical to TRBD2. Germline CDR1 and CDR2: MNHEY and SVGAGI. This CDR3 is 15 amino acids long. J lost 4 bases, V lost 6 bases, and 9 bases had no gene match. CDR3 sequence reads: CASSGEGLGYNEQFF. The DNA for the CDR3 is TGTGCCAGCAGCGGGGAGGGACTTGGATACAATGAGCAGTTCTTC.

V usage is TRBV6-5 and J usage is TRBJ2-5, with a weak D call TRBD2 (6 bases). The germline V and J ends were trimmed by 6 bases and 3 bases, with 14 bases remaining between them. The CDR3 is made up of 14 amino acids. The germline V gene encodes CDR1 MNHEY and CDR2 SVGAGI. CDR3 sequence reads: CASSSRGAKETQYF. CDR3 bases: TGTGCCAGCAGCTCCCGCGGGGCTAAAGAGACCCAGTACTTC.

The gene calls are TRBV27 and TRBJ2-7, with D possibly being TRBD1 or TRBD2 (5 bases each). The CDR3 is 17 amino acids. V gave up 0 bases and J gave up 2 bases, with 17 bases separating them. Per the germline V gene, CDR1 is MNHEY and CDR2 is SMNVEV (reference sequence). The CDR3 DNA is TGTGCCAGCAGTTTATCGTCCGGGGACCGTAGCCCCTACGAGCAGTACTTC. Translated, it gives CASSLSSGDRSPYEQYF.

This clonotype has at least ten counts. The chain recombines TRBV6-2 or TRBV6-3 with TRBJ1-3, with D tentatively TRBD1 (6 bases). Trimming took 4 bases from V and 4 from J, leaving 11 bases between them. The CDR3 spans 14 residues. Germline V gene lookup returns CDR1 MNHEY and CDR2 SVGEGT. In nucleotides, the CDR3 is TGTGCCAGCAGTTCCCCGACAGGCGGAAACACCATATATTTT. Amino acids: CASSSPTGGNTIYF.

V gene TRBV20-1 combines with J gene TRBJ2-7; maybe TRBD2 (5 bases). The V end lost 6 bases, the J end lost 8 bases, and 14 bases lay between the germline ends. The CDR3 is made up of 11 amino acids. Germline V CDR1 and CDR2: DFQATT, SNEGSKA (reference sequence). CDR3 residues: CSAPGIGKQYF. Here the CDR3 DNA reads TGCAGTGCCCCTGGTATCGGGAAGCAGTACTTC.

There are a few counts of this clonotype. The V call is TRBV20-1, the J call TRBJ1-6, with unresolved D. The CDR3 loop spans 12 amino acids. V dropped 7 bases and J dropped 13 bases, with 17 bases sitting between them. The V gene's germline CDR1 is DFQATT and CDR2 SNEGSKA (reference sequence). The CDR3 here is CSVGGPPGPLHF. In DNA form, the CDR3 reads TGCAGTGTCGGAGGTCCGCCTGGCCCCCTCCACTTT.

The sample holds a few counts of this clonotype. At one of its ends the junction is not consistent with the germline gene, which may arise from a read error. This rearrangement joins TRBV6-2 or TRBV6-3 to TRBJ2-7; D perhaps matches TRBD1 (7 bases). The germline CDR1 and CDR2 sequences are MNHEY and SVGEGT. The CDR3 loop spans 16 amino acids. Here the CDR3 DNA reads TGTGTCAGCAGCCGCGGAGGGGGACAGTTCGCCTACGAGCAGTACTTC. Its protein is CVSSRGGGQFAYEQYF.

The sample holds many counts of this clonotype. The chain couples TRBV16 to TRBJ2-7; D tentatively fits TRBD1 or TRBD2 (5 bases each). This CDR3 has 14 amino acids. The V gene lost 4 bases and the J gene lost 1 base, with 11 bases spanning the gap. CDR1 KGHSY and CDR2 FQNENV come from the germline V gene. This chain's CDR3 is CASSPQGRSYEQYF. The CDR3 nucleotides are TGTGCCAGCAGCCCTCAGGGACGGTCCTACGAGCAGTACTTC.

This chain's CDR3 is CASSLNRGDRDTQYF. For the CDR3, the DNA is TGTGCCAGCAGTTTAAATCGGGGGGACCGAGATACGCAGTATTTT. The rearrangement joins TRBV28 to TRBJ2-3, with 7 nucleotides matching TRBD2. The germline gives CDR1 MDHEN, CDR2 SYDVKM. This CDR3 has 15 residues. J was trimmed by 5 bases and V by 2 bases; bases with no gene match: 7. Variable domain in full (rest from reference TRBV28 and TRBJ2-3): DVKVTQSSRYLVKRTGEKVFLECVQDMDHENMFWYRQDPGLGLRLIYFSYDVKMKEKGDIPEGYSVSREKKERFSLILESASTNQTSMYLCASSLNRGDRDTQYFGPGTRLTVL.